This T cell receptor (beta chain) was sequenced for a study of PD-1 blockade in classical Hodgkin lymphoma. In the study overall: Patients got intravenous nivolumab 3 mg/kg every 2 weeks.

This clone was counted once. The antigen is undetermined. This table comes from immunoSEQ multiplex PCR, and its TCRdb copy is limited to in-frame clones, with some not included. The sample shows fewer than 35,000 clones, 92% of them seen only once. Regarding the study as a whole: There was a significant rise in CD4+ TCR diversity by C4D1, with no such rise for CD8+. Nivolumab initiated under 1 year post-ASCT led to patient exclusion. Relapsed/refractory patients reportedly had lower baseline diversity than newly diagnosed patients.

Deletions cut 1 base from V and 1 base from J, with 7 bases between. This CDR3 spans 14 amino acids. Germline V gene lookup returns CDR1 SQVTM and CDR2 ANQGSEA. The time point denotes: cycle 4 day 1 (C4D1), after more than 5 weeks of nivolumab. Relapse after autologous stem cell transplantation occurred in every patient, and brentuximab vedotin exposure varied. Negative selection with magnetic separation was used to purify CD4+ T cells from thawed PBMCs. This chain joins TRBV29-1 and TRBJ1-4; D is possibly TRBD1 (5 bases). The sample was CD4+ T cells from blood, taken before the fourth cycle of nivolumab. The clonotype was recovered from a human donor with classical Hodgkin lymphoma. The CDR3: CSVEAGETNEKLFF. CDR3 sequence (DNA): TGCAGCGTTGAAGCGGGGGAAACTAATGAAAAACTGTTTTTT.